This TCR beta chain stems from a study of technical replicates of blood from a handful of donors. This CDR3 region has 16 residues. Per germline, CDR1 ENHRY and CDR2 SYGVKD. J gave up 0 bases and V 3 bases, and 7 bases lay outside the gene matches. Assay used: immunoSEQ multiplex PCR; TCRdb lists only in-frame clones, some missing. The profile shows 87,000 or so clones, 92% of them singletons. The clonotype was recovered from a human donor in good health. Material: T cells isolated from PBMCs. The V call is TRBV10-3, the J call TRBJ2-7; 8 bases fit TRBD1. The CDR3 here is CAISDRGQESSYEQYF. The CDR3 DNA is TGTGCCATCAGTGATAGGGGACAGGAGAGCTCCTACGAGCAGTACTTC.